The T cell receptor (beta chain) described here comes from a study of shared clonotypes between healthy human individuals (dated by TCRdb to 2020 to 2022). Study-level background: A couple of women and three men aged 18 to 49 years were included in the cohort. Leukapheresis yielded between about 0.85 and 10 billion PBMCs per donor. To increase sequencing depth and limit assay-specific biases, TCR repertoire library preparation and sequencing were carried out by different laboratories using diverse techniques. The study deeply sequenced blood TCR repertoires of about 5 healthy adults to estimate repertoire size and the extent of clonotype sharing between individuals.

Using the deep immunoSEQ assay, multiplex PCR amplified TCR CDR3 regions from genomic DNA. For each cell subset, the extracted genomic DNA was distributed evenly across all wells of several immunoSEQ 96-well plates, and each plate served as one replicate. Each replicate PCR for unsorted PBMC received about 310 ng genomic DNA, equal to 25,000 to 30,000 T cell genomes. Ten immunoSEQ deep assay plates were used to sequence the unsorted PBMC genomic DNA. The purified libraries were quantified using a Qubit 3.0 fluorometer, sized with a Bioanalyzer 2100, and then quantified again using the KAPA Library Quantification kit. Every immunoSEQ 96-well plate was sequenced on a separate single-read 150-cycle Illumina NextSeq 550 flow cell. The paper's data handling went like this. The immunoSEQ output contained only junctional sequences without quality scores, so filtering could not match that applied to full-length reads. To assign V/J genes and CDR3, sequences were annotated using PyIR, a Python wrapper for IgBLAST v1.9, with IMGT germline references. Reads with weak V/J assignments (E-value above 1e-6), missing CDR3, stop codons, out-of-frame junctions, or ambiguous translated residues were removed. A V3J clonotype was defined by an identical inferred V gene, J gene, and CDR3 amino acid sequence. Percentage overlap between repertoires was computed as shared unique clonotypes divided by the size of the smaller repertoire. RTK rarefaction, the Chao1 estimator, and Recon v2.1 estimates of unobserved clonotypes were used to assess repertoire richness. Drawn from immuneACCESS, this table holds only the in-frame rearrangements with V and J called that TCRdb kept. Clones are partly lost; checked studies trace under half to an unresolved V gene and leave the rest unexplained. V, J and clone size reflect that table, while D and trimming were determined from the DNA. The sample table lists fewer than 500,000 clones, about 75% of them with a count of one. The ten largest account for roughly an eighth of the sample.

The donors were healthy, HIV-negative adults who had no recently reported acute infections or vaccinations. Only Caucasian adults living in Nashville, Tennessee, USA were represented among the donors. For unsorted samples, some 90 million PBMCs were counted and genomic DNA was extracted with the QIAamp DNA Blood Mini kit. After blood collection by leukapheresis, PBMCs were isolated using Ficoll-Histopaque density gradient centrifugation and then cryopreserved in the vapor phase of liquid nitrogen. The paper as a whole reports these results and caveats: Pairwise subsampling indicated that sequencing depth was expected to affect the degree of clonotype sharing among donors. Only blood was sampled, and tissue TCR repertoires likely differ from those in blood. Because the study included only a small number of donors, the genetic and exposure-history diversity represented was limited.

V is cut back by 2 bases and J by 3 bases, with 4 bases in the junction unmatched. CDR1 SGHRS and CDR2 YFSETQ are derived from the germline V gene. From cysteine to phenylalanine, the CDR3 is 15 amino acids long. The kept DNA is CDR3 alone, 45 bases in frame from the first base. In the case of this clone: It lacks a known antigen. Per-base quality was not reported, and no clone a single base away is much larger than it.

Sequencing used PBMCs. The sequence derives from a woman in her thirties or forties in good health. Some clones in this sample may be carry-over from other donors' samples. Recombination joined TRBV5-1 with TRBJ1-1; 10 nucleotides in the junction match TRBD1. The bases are TGCGCCAGCAGCTTAGACAGGGGGCGAGACACTGAAGCTTTCTTT. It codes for CASSLDRGRDTEAFF. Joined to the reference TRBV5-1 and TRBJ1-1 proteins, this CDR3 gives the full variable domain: KAGVTQTPRYLIKTRGQQVTLSCSPISGHRSVSWYQQTPGQGLQFLFEYFSETQRNKGNFPGRFSGRQFSNSRSEMNVSTLELGDSALYLCASSLDRGRDTEAFFGQGTRLTVV.